This T cell receptor beta chain was captured by sequencing in a study of CXCR3-negative and CXCR3-positive naive CD8 T cells. Study-level information: Collectively, the libraries yielded 140 million or so TRB reads in total, at about 1.5 +/- 0.3 million per library. Findings and limits, study-wide: Researchers report that CXCR3-positive naive cells carry more hydrophobic TRB CDR3s than CXCR3-negative naive cells. Much lower diversity was found in memory CD8+ cells, while both naive subsets had comparably high diversity. TCR strength was inferred from TRB CDR3 properties, while surface CD5 was comparable between naive subsets.

Libraries of TRB cDNA were made by 5' RACE and carried UMIs. Reanalyzing the 5' RACE reads, TCRdb keeps one entry per CDR3 protein, without DNA. The sample shows over 150,000 distinct CDR3 sequences, and about 0.48% sits with its ten largest clones. Germline V gene data show CDR1 as ENHRY and CDR2 as SYGVKD. This CDR3 is built from 13 residues. Every individual CD8+ T cell subset underwent sorting in triplicate at about 300,000 cells apiece. Notes on this clonotype: What it binds is unknown.

The sample comprised naive CXCR3+ CD8+ T cells from blood. As for subset: CD45RO-CCR7+CD27+CD95- naive CD8+ T cells expressing CXCR3 (TNR3+). The source is a human donor in good health. Some clones in this sample may be carry-over from other donors' samples. V gene TRBV10-3 combines with J gene TRBJ2-3. The CDR3 region is CAISEVSADTQYF.